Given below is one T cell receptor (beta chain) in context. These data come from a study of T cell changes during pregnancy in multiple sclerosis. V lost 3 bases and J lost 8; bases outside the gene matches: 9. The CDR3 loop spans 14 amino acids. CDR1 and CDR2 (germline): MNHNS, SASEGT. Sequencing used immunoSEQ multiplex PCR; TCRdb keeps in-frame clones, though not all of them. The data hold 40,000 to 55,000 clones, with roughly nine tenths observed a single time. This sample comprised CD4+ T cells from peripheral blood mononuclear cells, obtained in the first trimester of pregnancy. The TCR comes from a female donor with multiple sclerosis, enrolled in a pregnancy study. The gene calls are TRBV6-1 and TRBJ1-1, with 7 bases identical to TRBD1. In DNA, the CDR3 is TGTGCCAGCAGTGAGGGGACAGACCTACAGGAAGCTTTCTTT. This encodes CASSEGTDLQEAFF.